The 10 T cell receptor beta chains given below trace back to one sample, sequenced in a study of early T cells in non-severe SARS-CoV-2 infection. MiXCR was run by TCRdb on the 5' RACE reads, yielding one entry per CDR3 protein. The repertoire includes roughly 70,000 distinct CDR3 sequences, roughly an eighth of them detected once, and roughly 8.3% sits in the top ten. Sequencing was done on a sample of whole blood. The receptors originated from an adult who was a healthcare worker with PCR-confirmed SARS-CoV-2 infection or an uninfected control (not recorded which).

This clonotype has just a few counts. The CDR3 sequence: CASSSGQGATDTQYF. The CDR3 nucleotides are TGTGCCAGCAGCTCGGGACAGGGGGCTACAGATACGCAGTATTTT. The chain uses TRBV7-9 and TRBJ2-3, with 12 nucleotides matching TRBD1. Germline assignment: CDR1 SEHNR and CDR2 FQNEAQ (reference sequence). V was clipped by 4 bases and J by 3 bases; unmatched bases: 2. The CDR3 runs 15 residues.

This clonotype was seen a few times. This chain links TRBV29-1 with TRBJ2-1; a possible D gene is TRBD1 (5 bases). Deletions cut 4 bases from V and 15 bases from J, with 13 bases between. CDR1 is SQVTM, CDR2 ANQGSEA, per germline. CDR3 length equals 10 residues. CDR3 in amino acids: CSVVQGGWFF. The DNA for the CDR3 is TGCAGCGTTGTTCAGGGTGGTTGGTTCTTC.

The sample holds a few counts of this clonotype. The chain employs TRBV29-1 and TRBJ2-5; TRBD1 matches 8 bases. This CDR3 region has 13 residues. Germline V lookup: CDR1 SQVTM, CDR2 ANQGSEA. J gave up 6 bases and V 4 bases, and 7 bases lay outside the gene matches. CDR3: CSVGGGQVKTQYF. CDR3 in DNA: TGCAGCGTTGGTGGGGGACAGGTGAAGACCCAGTACTTC. The full variable domain, rest sourced from reference TRBV29-1 and TRBJ2-5, is SAVISQKPSRDICQRGTSLTIQCQVDSQVTMMFWYRQQPGQSLTLIATANQGSEATYESGFVIDKFPISRPNLTFSTLTVSNMSPEDSSIYLCSVGGGQVKTQYFGPGTRLLVL.

This chain links TRBV5-1 with TRBJ2-2, with 8 bases lining up with TRBD2. J lost 4 bases, V lost 4 bases, and 9 bases had no gene match. The germline CDR1 and CDR2 sequences are SGHRS and YFSETQ. The CDR3 has 16 amino acids. CDR3: CASSPLAGTGTGELFF. Here the CDR3 DNA reads TGCGCCAGCAGCCCGTTAGCGGGGACGGGCACCGGGGAGCTGTTTTTT.

This clonotype has at least ten counts. The genes are TRBV3-1 and TRBJ2-1, with TRBD2 matching 9 bases. The CDR3 has 14 amino acids. Germline CDR1 is LGHDT and CDR2 is YNNKEL (reference sequence). Trimming removed 5 bases from V and 6 bases from J; junction bases left unmatched: 5. The CDR3 region is CASSGLARSNEQFF. CDR3 in DNA: TGTGCCAGCAGCGGACTAGCGAGATCCAATGAGCAGTTCTTC.

This clonotype was found a few times. This chain uses TRBV20-1 with TRBJ2-7, with no clear D. Germline loops: CDR1 DFQATT, CDR2 SNEGSKA (reference sequence). The CDR3 sequence is 15 residues long. V gave up 5 bases and J gave up 4 bases, with 21 bases separating them. In DNA form, the CDR3 reads TGCAGTGCTTACGACCTATCCCCTTCCTCTTACGAGCAGTACTTC. Translation gives CSAYDLSPSSYEQYF.

This clonotype was seen only a few times. J is TRBJ2-1 and V is TRBV18; weak D call: TRBD2 (6 bases). This CDR3 has 14 amino acids. From germline, CDR1 is KGHSH and CDR2 LQKENI. Trimming removed 5 bases at V and 8 bases at J, with 16 bases between. The CDR3 loop reads CASSKRVQGDEQFF. CDR3 DNA: TGTGCCAGCTCAAAGCGGGTTCAGGGCGATGAGCAGTTCTTC.

The chain has TRBV6-6 and TRBJ1-1; no firm D call. The CDR3 is 13 residues long. V was trimmed by 0 bases and J by 2 bases, leaving 4 bases between them. The germline V gene has CDR1 MNHNY and CDR2 SVGAGI (reference sequence). The CDR3 region has the DNA TGTGCCAGCAGTTACTCTGCCAACACTGAAGCTTTCTTT. Translated: CASSYSANTEAFF.

This clonotype came up many times. The V gene is TRBV20-1, the J gene TRBJ2-7; 11 nucleotides match TRBD2. Losses at the gene ends were 6 bases for V and 3 bases for J; bases not matched to a gene: 4. The CDR3 extends over 13 amino acids. CDR1 is DFQATT, CDR2 SNEGSKA, per germline (reference sequence). The CDR3: CSALAGGNYEQYF. For the CDR3, the DNA is TGCAGTGCGTTAGCGGGAGGGAACTACGAGCAGTACTTC.

The chain joins TRBV7-6 to TRBJ2-5; D is undetermined. This CDR3 spans 13 amino acids. Germline V gene lookup returns CDR1 SGHVS and CDR2 FNYEAQ. V lost 1 base and J lost 5, with 8 bases in between. CDR3 protein: CASSLDGRETQYF. The CDR3 DNA follows: TGTGCCAGCAGCTTAGATGGGCGTGAGACCCAGTACTTC.